The rows below give T cell receptor beta chains drawn from one sample of a study of cytomegalovirus exposure and HLA in healthy donors. This table comes from immunoSEQ multiplex PCR, and its TCRdb copy is limited to in-frame clones, with some not included. The data hold some 210,000 clones, with 80% to 90% observed a single time. Sequences were obtained from PBMCs. These receptors came from a woman in her late teens or twenties in good health and CMV-seropositive. Each CDR3 is given with its conserved first and last residue. A D gene is named only where the DNA matches it firmly. Size values are once, few and many counts, or a class for expanded clones, and some rows have none.

clone size	V gene	J gene	D gene	CDR3 protein	CDR3 DNA
once	TRBV19	TRBJ2-5	TRBD1	CASSIVDRPETQYF	TGTGCCAGTAGTATAGTGGACAGGCCAGAGACCCAGTACTTC
once	TRBV9	TRBJ2-1	TRBD2	CASSTQIPTSGRALSSYNEQFF	TGTGCCAGCAGCACACAAATCCCGACTAGCGGGAGGGCCCTAAGCTCCTACAATGAGCAGTTCTTC
-	TRBV6-4	TRBJ1-2	-	CASGTGTDGYTF	TGTGCCAGCGGAACAGGGACCGATGGCTACACCTTC
-	TRBV6-4	TRBJ2-7	TRBD2	CASSERGGNDEQYF	TGTGCCAGCAGTGAACGGGGGGGGAACGACGAGCAGTACTTC
-	TRBV7-8	TRBJ1-1	TRBD1	CASSLGQGNTEAFF	TGTGCCAGCAGCTTAGGACAGGGGAACACTGAAGCTTTCTTT
-	TRBV5-6	TRBJ2-7	TRBD2	CASRLAGLYEQYF	TGTGCCAGCAGACTAGCGGGCCTTTACGAGCAGTACTTC
once	TRBV27	TRBJ2-2	-	CASSYGGSGELFF	TGTGCCAGCAGTTATGGCGGGTCCGGGGAGCTGTTTTTT
once	TRBV28	TRBJ2-1	-	CASRSGMGSSYNEQFF	TGTGCCAGCAGGAGTGGGATGGGGAGCTCCTACAATGAGCAGTTCTTC
-	TRBV10-3	TRBJ2-3	TRBD2	CATKGAGGTDTQYF	TGTGCCACTAAGGGAGCGGGAGGCACAGATACGCAGTATTTT
-	TRBV28	TRBJ2-7	-	CASSHTGTLDYEQYF	TGTGCCAGCAGTCACACCGGGACATTAGACTACGAGCAGTACTTC
-	TRBV28	TRBJ1-1	TRBD1	CASSPMGQTEAFF	TGTGCCAGCAGTCCGATGGGACAGACTGAAGCTTTCTTT
-	TRBV6-1	TRBJ2-3	-	CASSEISSGDTQYF	TGTGCCAGCAGTGAAATCTCATCCGGGGATACGCAGTATTTT
-	TRBV14	TRBJ2-1	-	CASSHLGWGPENEQFF	TGTGCCAGCAGCCACTTAGGTTGGGGCCCGGAAAATGAGCAGTTCTTC
once	TRBV11-1	TRBJ2-1	-	CASRLGTPYNEQFF	TGTGCCAGCAGACTCGGGACACCTTACAATGAGCAGTTCTTC
once	TRBV5-1	TRBJ2-3	-	CASSLGGAGPTDTQYF	TGCGCCAGCAGCTTGGGAGGTGCGGGCCCCACAGATACGCAGTATTTT
once	TRBV7-9	TRBJ1-1	TRBD1	CASIGGTGGPRFSEAFF	TGTGCCAGCATTGGGGGGACAGGGGGCCCTCGTTTCTCTGAAGCTTTCTTT
-	TRBV11-2	TRBJ2-3	TRBD2	CASSRYLREGSTDTQYF	TGTGCCAGCAGCCGTTATTTGCGGGAGGGTAGCACAGATACGCAGTATTTT
-	TRBV28	TRBJ2-3	TRBD2	CASSWPSASGRGTDTQYF	TGTGCCAGCAGTTGGCCTTCCGCGAGCGGGAGGGGCACAGATACGCAGTATTTT
-	TRBV19	TRBJ1-2	TRBD1	CASTQQGDGYTF	TGTGCCAGTACTCAACAGGGGGATGGCTACACCTTC
-	TRBV28	TRBJ2-3	-	CASTQGWGIGTQYF	TGTGCCAGCACGCAGGGGTGGGGTATTGGTACGCAGTATTTT
-	TRBV5-1	TRBJ2-3	-	CASSFDSPPDTQYF	TGCGCCAGCAGCTTCGACAGCCCGCCAGATACGCAGTATTTT
-	TRBV30	TRBJ2-1	-	CAWRAGQENDEQFF	TGTGCCTGGAGAGCGGGACAGGAAAACGATGAGCAGTTCTTC
once	TRBV6-1	TRBJ2-7	TRBD1	CASRNTGEHEQYF	TGTGCCAGCAGAAACACAGGGGAACACGAGCAGTACTTC
-	TRBV2	TRBJ2-7	-	CASLEDGPSSYEQYF	TGTGCCAGCTTGGAGGACGGCCCAAGCTCCTACGAGCAGTACTTC
-	TRBV5-6	TRBJ2-1	TRBD1	CASSFDRVGYNEQFF	TGTGCCAGCAGCTTTGACAGGGTTGGCTACAATGAGCAGTTCTTC
-	TRBV11-2	TRBJ1-2	TRBD1	CASSIGQGASNYGYTF	TGTGCCAGCAGCATCGGACAGGGAGCATCTAACTATGGCTACACCTTC
few	TRBV30	TRBJ1-5	-	CAWSSTENNQPQHF	TGTGCCTGGAGTTCGACAGAAAATAATCAGCCCCAGCATTTT
once	TRBV28	TRBJ1-5	-	CATQRNGVINQPQHF	TGTGCCACCCAACGCAACGGGGTCATCAATCAGCCCCAGCATTTT
once	TRBV27	TRBJ2-7	TRBD1	CASSSTGIYEQYF	TGTGCCAGCAGTTCGACAGGGATCTACGAGCAGTACTTC